The clone carrying this TCR beta chain was seen a single time. Original handling: Reference gene primer amplification gave nucleated cell count estimates. Sequencing used immunoSEQ multiplex PCR; TCRdb keeps in-frame clones, though not all of them. V, J and clone size are those of that table, while D and trimming were read from the DNA. The sample has around 300,000 clones; about nine tenths are singletons. Trimming removed 1 base from V and 5 bases from J; junction bases left unmatched: 2. This CDR3 is built from 14 residues. Looked up from germline, CDR1 is SGDLS and CDR2 is YYNGEE. The data originate from a study of blood T cell repertoires in COVID-19. Study-wide background: The United States, Italy and Spain provided the acute and convalescent COVID-19 samples. The cDNA or gDNA used as material had been derived from T cells, B-cell-depleted T cells, or PBMCs.

The source material was peripheral blood. The source of this sequence is a woman aged 35 to 49 who had recovered from COVID-19. This sequence joins TRBV9 and TRBJ1-2; 10 bases line up with TRBD1. The CDR3 sequence: CASSVWGQGYGYTF. CDR3 sequence (DNA): TGTGCCAGCAGCGTATGGGGACAGGGGTATGGCTACACCTTC.